The clone carrying this T cell receptor beta chain was seen many times. Its antigen is unknown. This record comes from a study of human T cells and chemical hapten exposure. The CDR3 runs to 14 residues. The J segment lost 5 bases and the V segment lost 7 bases, leaving 10 bases of the junction unmatched. Time point noted: patch test 1, 2 weeks after DPC sensitization. As for treatment: therapeutic diphenylcyclopropenone sensitization with weekly scalp DPC. Those who donated were patients with alopecia, 18 to 70 years of age, and suitable for DPC. General study findings and limits: TCRs exceeding 1 in 1000 frequency stayed unchanged with DPC sensitization.

In TCRdb, the RACE reads were re-called with MiXCR into one record per CDR3 protein. Of 80,000 to 95,000 distinct CDR3 sequences listed, over 8.5% are singletons. Sequenced material: whole blood, taken in connection with sensitization to the hapten diphenylcyclopropenone (DPC). The clonotype was recovered from a woman in her forties or fifties with alopecia areata. Some clones in this sample may be carry-over from other donors' samples. The chain carries TRBV12-3 or TRBV12-4 and TRBJ2-5; 7 bases are a match to TRBD1. The CDR3 reads CASTGGQVVETQYF. The CDR3 DNA follows: TGTGCCAGCACCGGTGGACAGGTTGTGGAGACCCAGTACTTC.